Listed below are T cell receptor beta chains from one sample, sequenced in a study of PD-1 blockade in classical Hodgkin lymphoma. The assay was immunoSEQ multiplex PCR, and TCRdb's table has in-frame clones only and misses some. The sample lists about 90,000 clones; 90% were seen once. Specimen: peripheral blood mononuclear cells (PBMCs), collected before the fourth cycle of nivolumab. The origin of the receptors is a human donor with classical Hodgkin lymphoma. CDR3s include the opening cysteine and the closing phenylalanine or tryptophan. The D gene is left open where the match is weak. The size entry is marked missing in some rows and otherwise reads once, few, many or a size class.

clone size	D gene	J gene	V gene	CDR3 DNA	CDR3 protein
NA	NA	TRBJ2-3	TRBV5-1	TGCGCCAGCAGCTTTACAGGGCACACAGATACGCAGTATTTT	CASSFTGHTDTQYF
NA	NA	TRBJ1-1	TRBV30	TGTGCCTGGGGGAGGGGGGCTGACACTGAAGCTTTCTTT	CAWGRGADTEAFF
NA	NA	TRBJ1-4	TRBV30	TGTGCCTGGAGTGCACAGATCCATCGAAGTGAAAAACTGTTTTTT	CAWSAQIHRSEKLFF
NA	NA	TRBJ2-2	TRBV6-5	TGTGCCAGCAGTTACGGGGGGAACACCGGGGAGCTGTTTTTT	CASSYGGNTGELFF
NA	TRBD1	TRBJ1-2	TRBV6-6	TGTGCCAGCAGTTACTCCGGCAGGGGGGATGGCTACACCTTC	CASSYSGRGDGYTF
NA	NA	TRBJ2-7	TRBV6-5	TGTGCCGTGGGCTACGAGCAGTACTTC	CAVGYEQYF
NA	NA	TRBJ1-2	TRBV4-3	TGCGCCAGCAGCCGACACCGACAGGCATTAAGAGCTAACTATGGCTACACCTTC	CASSRHRQALRANYGYTF
NA	TRBD1	TRBJ1-2	TRBV20-1	TGCAGTGCTATTGACAGGGATGGCTACACCTTC	CSAIDRDGYTF
NA	TRBD1	TRBJ1-1	TRBV16	TGTGCCAGCAGCCCTTCCACAGGGGAAACTGAAGCTTTCTTT	CASSPSTGETEAFF
NA	NA	TRBJ2-7	TRBV29-1	TGCAGCGTGCAGACCGGGGCGACCTACGAGCAGTACTTC	CSVQTGATYEQYF
NA	NA	TRBJ1-6	TRBV11-3	TGTGCCAGCAGCGCGGACAGCTATAATTCACCCCTCCACTTT	CASSADSYNSPLHF
NA	TRBD1	TRBJ2-5	TRBV30	TGTGCCTGGGGGGAGGGACAGGGCCAAGAGACCCAGTACTTC	CAWGEGQGQETQYF
once	NA	TRBJ2-3	TRBV13	TGTGCCAGCAGTTCTGTAAACTCTAGCACAGATACGCAGTATTTT	CASSSVNSSTDTQYF
few	TRBD2	TRBJ2-7	TRBV30	TGTGCCTGGAGCCAGGGGGGACTAGCGGTCTACGAGCAGTACTTC	CAWSQGGLAVYEQYF
NA	TRBD1	TRBJ2-7	TRBV2	TGTGCCACCCGGCCGAAACAGGGGTACGAGCAGTACTTC	CATRPKQGYEQYF
NA	NA	TRBJ2-3	TRBV7-9	TGTGCCAGCAGACAGGGAGCCTATAGCACAGATACGCAGTATTTT	CASRQGAYSTDTQYF
NA	TRBD1	TRBJ2-2	TRBV28	TGTGCCAGCAGTCGACAGGGGGCTTTAGGGACCGGGGAGCTGTTTTTT	CASSRQGALGTGELFF
once	NA	TRBJ2-7	TRBV29-1	TGCAGCGTTGAAGATGGGCCGTACGAGCAGTACTTC	CSVEDGPYEQYF
NA	TRBD1	TRBJ1-6	TRBV6-5	TGTGCCAGCAGTTACGGGACAGGGGTTTCACCCCTCCACTTT	CASSYGTGVSPLHF
few	TRBD1	TRBJ1-2	TRBV2	TGTGCCAGCAGTTATTCGGACAGGGAGTCTGGCTACACCTTC	CASSYSDRESGYTF
NA	TRBD2	TRBJ2-5	TRBV6-5	TGTGCCAGCCTGGGACTAGCGGAAGAGACCCAGTACTTC	CASLGLAEETQYF
NA	TRBD2	TRBJ2-7	TRBV4-3	TGCGCCAGCAGCCAAGATAGACTAGCTCCCAACGAGCAGTACTTC	CASSQDRLAPNEQYF
NA	NA	TRBJ1-3	TRBV29-1	TGCAGCGTTGTTCCAGGGCCTGGAAACACCATATATTTT	CSVVPGPGNTIYF
NA	TRBD1	TRBJ2-7	TRBV6-5	TGTGCCAGCAGTTACTCGACCGGGACAGAAGCCTACGAGCAGTACTTC	CASSYSTGTEAYEQYF
NA	NA	TRBJ2-2	TRBV6-1	TGTGCCAGCGTCCCCCGGGCGGTCACCGGGGAGCTGTTTTTT	CASVPRAVTGELFF
NA	NA	TRBJ2-7	TRBV5-1	TGCGCCAGCAGCTTGGCGGGTGGTCGGTACGAGCAGTACTTC	CASSLAGGRYEQYF
NA	TRBD2	TRBJ2-1	TRBV6-6	TGTGCCAGCAGTTACTCCGGACTAGATTTATACAATGAGCAGTTCTTC	CASSYSGLDLYNEQFF
NA	NA	TRBJ2-7	TRBV28	TGTGCCAGCAGTCCCAGGGAGACTTTCTACGAGCAGTACTTC	CASSPRETFYEQYF
NA	NA	TRBJ2-1	TRBV9	TGTGCCAGCAGCCCGCCGTCTCGTTACAATGAGCAGTTCTTC	CASSPPSRYNEQFF
once	NA	TRBJ2-6	TRBV2	TGTGCCAGCAGTGAAATCCCTCCGGGTTTCTCTGGGGCCAACGTCCTGACTTTC	CASSEIPPGFSGANVLTF
NA	NA	TRBJ2-7	TRBV7-9	TGTGCCAGCAACCTGACCCCGGGCTTTTACGAGCAGTACTTC	CASNLTPGFYEQYF
once	TRBD1	TRBJ1-5	TRBV6-5	TGTGCCAGCAGAGGACAGGGCAATCAGCCCCAGCATTTT	CASRGQGNQPQHF
NA	TRBD1	TRBJ1-2	TRBV9	TGTGCCAGCAGCTTCCGGGACAGGGGGCCGATAGGCTATGGCTACACCTTC	CASSFRDRGPIGYGYTF
NA	TRBD2	TRBJ2-3	TRBV6-5	TGTGCCAGCAGTTCATTCGGGGGGTCAACAGATACGCAGTATTTT	CASSSFGGSTDTQYF
NA	NA	TRBJ1-2	TRBV15	TGTGCCACCAGCAGAGTGTACGGGGAAGGAGATGGCTACACCTTC	CATSRVYGEGDGYTF
NA	NA	TRBJ1-2	TRBV7-9	TGTGCCAGCAGCTTAGTGGCAAACTATGGCTACACCTTC	CASSLVANYGYTF
NA	TRBD1	TRBJ2-3	TRBV11-3	TGTGCCAGCAGCCGAGACAGGGACACAGATACGCAGTATTTT	CASSRDRDTDTQYF